These 10 T cell receptor beta chains were sequenced from one sample in a study of Ad26.COV2.S vaccination and SARS-CoV-2 variants. Treatment noted: around 19 received Ad26.COV2.S at low or high dose, single or two shots; a few received placebo; per-sample allocation not given. The samples were gathered on day 63 after the first injection of vaccine or placebo. Produced via immunoSEQ multiplex PCR; TCRdb's table is partial and in-frame only. Of about half a million clones listed, about 89% are singletons. This specimen was peripheral blood, taken in a trial of Ad26.COV2.S vaccine versus placebo. These receptors originate from a person between 18 and 65 years old who received the Ad26.COV2.S COVID-19 vaccine or a placebo.

The rearrangement links TRBV5-1 to TRBJ2-7; TRBD2 matches at 16 bases. The CDR3 is made up of 17 amino acids. Trimming cost V 3 bases and J 7 bases; bases outside gene matches: 10. Germline V lookup: CDR1 SGHRS, CDR2 YFSETQ. The CDR3, as DNA: TGCGCCAGCAGCTCCCTGGGACTAGCGGGAGGGATGGGGGAGCAGTACTTC. Translated, it gives CASSSLGLAGGMGEQYF.

CDR3: CASSVLTLNGYTF. The CDR3 region has the DNA TGTGCCAGCAGTGTGTTGACTTTGAATGGCTACACCTTC. The chain employs TRBV28 and TRBJ1-2, with no clear D. The CDR3 has 13 residues. Trimming took off 5 bases at V and 6 bases at J, with 13 bases between the two ends. The germline gives CDR1 MDHEN, CDR2 SYDVKM.

The chain couples TRBV2 to TRBJ2-1; D unclear. V shed 6 bases and J shed 6 bases, with 12 bases lying between them. The CDR3 extends over 13 amino acids. Looked up from germline, CDR1 is SNHLY and CDR2 is FYNNEI. Here the CDR3 reads CASSLGYTNEQFF. Here the CDR3 DNA reads TGTGCCAGCAGCTTAGGATATACCAATGAGCAGTTCTTC.

The chain combines TRBV5-4 with TRBJ1-4; unclear D gene. Trimming cost V 0 bases and J 0 bases, with 6 bases left between them. The CDR3 runs 15 residues. Germline V lookup: CDR1 SGHNT, CDR2 YYREEE (reference sequence). The CDR3 region has the DNA TGTGCCAGCAGCTTGGACCAGTCAACTAATGAAAAACTGTTTTTT. It codes for CASSLDQSTNEKLFF.

V gene TRBV18 combines with J gene TRBJ2-1; 12 bases line up with TRBD2. Germline assignment: CDR1 KGHSH and CDR2 LQKENI. V lost 0 bases, J lost 5 bases, and 23 bases stayed unmatched. The CDR3 length is 23 residues. CDR3 DNA: TGTGCCAGCTCACCACCTATAACAGGGGGCTGGATGACTAGCGGGAGAATGGACAATGAGCAGTTCTTC. This gives the protein CASSPPITGGWMTSGRMDNEQFF. Drawing the rest from reference TRBV18 and TRBJ2-1, the complete variable domain is NAGVMQNPRHLVRRRGQEARLRCSPMKGHSHVYWYRQLPEEGLKFMVYLQKENIIDESGMPKERFSAEFPKEGPSILRIQQVVRGDSAAYFCASSPPITGGWMTSGRMDNEQFFGPGTRLTVL.

J is TRBJ1-2 and V is TRBV7-2; D is perhaps TRBD1 (5 bases). The V gene lost 5 bases and the J gene lost 4 bases, with 17 bases spanning the gap. Germline values: CDR1 SGHTA, CDR2 FQGNSA. The CDR3 is 15 amino acids. CDR3 coding DNA: TGTGCCAGCAGCCCTCGGGAGGGGTTGGCCTATGGCTACACCTTC. Translation gives CASSPREGLAYGYTF.

CDR3 region: CASSHWSEASTDTQYF. The CDR3 region has the DNA TGTGCCAGCAGCCATTGGTCTGAGGCTAGCACAGATACGCAGTATTTT. The genes are TRBV3-1 (or the pseudogene TRBV3-2) and TRBJ2-3; D is ambiguous. Trimming pared 3 bases from V and 0 bases from J, leaving 13 bases between. The CDR3 has 16 residues. Germline loops: CDR1 LGHDT, CDR2 YNNKEL (reference sequence).

V usage is TRBV5-4 and J usage is TRBJ2-1; 9 nucleotides align to TRBD2. Germline CDR1 reads SGHNT; CDR2 reads YYREEE (reference sequence). V trimming: 1 base; J trimming: 3 bases; junction bases outside the gene matches: 8. The CDR3 runs to 17 residues. The CDR3 bases are TGTGCCAGCAGCTTGACCTCTCTAGCGGGAAGCTACAATGAGCAGTTCTTC. Its translation: CASSLTSLAGSYNEQFF.

V gene TRBV6-5 combines with J gene TRBJ2-7; possible D gene TRBD2, 5 bases. The CDR3 is 11 amino acids. Germline values: CDR1 MNHEY, CDR2 SVGAGI. V lost 7 bases and J 7 bases, leaving 11 bases between the germline ends. The CDR3 DNA reads TGTGCCAGCACCGACTGGGAGGAGCAGTACTTC. Protein: CASTDWEEQYF.

The chain is built from TRBV7-9 and TRBJ2-1; 7 nucleotides agree with TRBD2. Germline-derived CDR1 and CDR2 are SEHNR and FQNEAQ (reference sequence). Unmatched junction bases numbered 13, after V lost 7 bases and J lost 10 bases. The length of the CDR3 is 14 residues. In DNA, the CDR3 is TGTGCCAGCAAAAACACGAATCCGGGACTAGAGCAGTTCTTC. This translates into CASKNTNPGLEQFF. The full variable domain, with the rest looked up from reference TRBV7-9 and TRBJ2-1, is DTGVSQNPRHKITKRGQNVTFRCDPISEHNRLYWYRQTLGQGPEFLTYFQNEAQLEKSRLLSDRFSAERPKGSFSTLEIQRTEQGDSAMYLCASKNTNPGLEQFFGPGTRLTVL.